This entry concerns a single T cell receptor (beta chain). Its antigen is currently unknown. This specimen comes from a study of CD8 T cells in ankylosing spondylitis. Broader study findings: As reported, disease-linked clones showed significant enrichment in matched ankylosing spondylitis synovial fluid. Ankylosing spondylitis blood seemed to carry a telltale TCR beta motif made of roughly 8 highly homologous variants.

CDR3 size: 14 residues. Trimming cost V 4 bases and J 3 bases; bases outside gene matches: 2. Germline-derived CDR1 and CDR2 are MRHNA and SNTAGT. Quantitative 5'-RACE with molecular barcodes generated TCR beta libraries. TCRdb reanalysed the 5' RACE reads using MiXCR and keeps one entry per CDR3 protein. This sample yields about 250,000 distinct CDR3 sequences, of which more than 25% are seen a single time; approximately 4.4% belongs to the top ten. The V call is TRBV6-4, the J call TRBJ2-2; 7 bases agree with TRBD1. Sequenced material: blood, either unsorted or a sorted T cell fraction (not recorded which). The receptor was derived from a male donor with ankylosing spondylitis or in good health (not recorded which). This CDR3 is CASSVGTDTGELFF. The CDR3, as DNA: TGTGCCAGCAGTGTCGGGACAGACACCGGGGAGCTGTTTTTT.